Listed below are T cell receptor beta chains from one sample, sequenced in a study of regulatory T cells in long-lasting Graves disease. From the multiplex PCR reads, TCRdb called clonotypes with MiXCR, one entry per CDR3 protein. The top ten clones hold 22% of a sample with about 370,000 distinct CDR3 sequences, roughly a sixth of them seen once. Sequenced here: peripheral blood mononuclear cells (PBMCs), sampled at new diagnosis, from a patient treated with antithyroid drugs. The receptors originated from a female donor with Graves disease. The CDR3 runs from the conserved cysteine through the conserved F or W. Each record gives: D gene, J gene, V gene, clone size, CDR3 DNA, CDR3 protein. D genes are given only for firm matches. Where a row states a size, it is once, few, many or the class of an expanded clone; other rows omit it.

D: -
J: TRBJ2-3
V: TRBV7-2
size: -
DNA: TGTGCCAGCACCCCAATCCAGACAGCAAACACAGATACGCAGTATTTT
CDR3: CASTPIQTANTDTQYF

D: TRBD1
J: TRBJ2-1
V: TRBV28
size: -
DNA: TGTGCCAGCAGCCAGACAGGGGGCTACAATGAGCAGTTCTTC
CDR3: CASSQTGGYNEQFF

D: -
J: TRBJ2-3
V: TRBV3-1
size: many
DNA: TGTGCCAGCAGCCTGGGGGCCCCTAGCACAGATACGCAGTATTTT
CDR3: CASSLGAPSTDTQYF

D: -
J: TRBJ1-1
V: TRBV15
size: many
DNA: TGTGCCACCAGCGGACGGGGGACTGAAGCTTTCTTT
CDR3: CATSGRGTEAFF

D: TRBD1
J: TRBJ2-1
V: TRBV4-1
size: few
DNA: TGCGCCAGCAGCCAGGGACAGGGAAACTACAATGAGCAGTTCTTC
CDR3: CASSQGQGNYNEQFF

D: TRBD1
J: TRBJ2-7
V: TRBV20-1
size: many
DNA: TGCAGTGCTAGAGATCCCGGGACAGGGCTGAGCTACGAGCAGTACTTC
CDR3: CSARDPGTGLSYEQYF

D: -
J: TRBJ1-5
V: TRBV3-1
size: few
DNA: TGTGCCAGCAGCCAAGATCCGGGTGTTTCGAATCAGCCCCAGCATTTT
CDR3: CASSQDPGVSNQPQHF

D: -
J: TRBJ1-5
V: TRBV2
size: -
DNA: TGTGCCAGCAGCCCCGAACACGGTCATGGCAATCAGCCCCAGCATTTT
CDR3: CASSPEHGHGNQPQHF

D: TRBD1
J: TRBJ2-1
V: TRBV7-9
size: few
DNA: TGTGCCAGCAGCTTACCCCCCCCGGACAGGGAACTCTACAATGAGCAGTTCTTC
CDR3: CASSLPPPDRELYNEQFF

D: -
J: TRBJ2-7
V: TRBV7-2
size: many
DNA: TGTGCCAGCAGTCGGGCCTACGAGCAGTACTTC
CDR3: CASSRAYEQYF

D: -
J: TRBJ1-5
V: TRBV5-1
size: many
DNA: TGCGCCAGCAGCTTGGACCCAAACCAGCCCCAGCATTTT
CDR3: CASSLDPNQPQHF

D: -
J: TRBJ1-5
V: TRBV2
size: many
DNA: TGTGCCAGCAGTGAAACCGGGGGGGGATTTAGCAATCAGCCCCAGCATTTT
CDR3: CASSETGGGFSNQPQHF

D: -
J: TRBJ2-7
V: TRBV20-1
size: once
DNA: TGCAGTGCTAGAGATGGGCACAACGAGCAGTACTTC
CDR3: CSARDGHNEQYF

D: -
J: TRBJ2-5
V: TRBV20-1
size: once
DNA: TGCAGTGCTCACCCAGGGACTGTTGAGGCCCAGTACTTC
CDR3: CSAHPGTVEAQYF

D: -
J: TRBJ2-1
V: TRBV24-1
size: many
DNA: TGTGCCACCAGTGCAGGGGACATGGTGGGCAATGAGCAGTTCTTC
CDR3: CATSAGDMVGNEQFF

D: -
J: TRBJ1-3
V: TRBV20-1
size: many
DNA: TGCAGTGCTAGAAGAGGGCCTGGAAACACCATATATTTT
CDR3: CSARRGPGNTIYF

D: -
J: TRBJ1-3
V: TRBV11-2
size: many
DNA: TGTGCCAGCAGCTTAGGGCGAAGGGGCTCTGGAAACACCATATATTTT
CDR3: CASSLGRRGSGNTIYF

D: TRBD2
J: TRBJ2-3
V: TRBV11-2
size: many
DNA: TGTGCCAGCGACTTGGGAGGGACTAGCGGGTTCTCAGATACGCAGTATTTT
CDR3: CASDLGGTSGFSDTQYF